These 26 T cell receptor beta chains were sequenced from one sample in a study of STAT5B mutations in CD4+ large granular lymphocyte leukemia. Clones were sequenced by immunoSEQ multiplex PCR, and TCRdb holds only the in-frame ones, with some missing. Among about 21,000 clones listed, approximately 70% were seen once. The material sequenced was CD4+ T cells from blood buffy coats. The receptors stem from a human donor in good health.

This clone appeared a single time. The CDR3 loop is CASSATGNNSPLHF. The CDR3 nucleotides are TGTGCCAGCAGCGCGACAGGGAATAATTCACCCCTCCACTTT. This chain uses TRBV11-2 with TRBJ1-6, with 7 bases that match TRBD1. Germline V lookup: CDR1 SGHAT, CDR2 FQNNGV. The CDR3 loop spans 14 amino acids. With 5 bases clipped from V and 5 bases from J, the junction kept 3 bases outside the gene matches.

The chain's CDR3 is CAISPSGSQGNEQFF. CDR3 coding DNA: TGTGCCATAAGTCCCTCGGGCTCACAGGGCAATGAGCAGTTCTTC. The chain is built from TRBV10-3 and TRBJ2-1, with a weak D call TRBD1 (6 bases). Germline V gives CDR1 ENHRY, CDR2 SYGVKD. The CDR3 totals 15 residues. Trimming cost V 9 bases and J 6 bases, with 21 bases left between them.

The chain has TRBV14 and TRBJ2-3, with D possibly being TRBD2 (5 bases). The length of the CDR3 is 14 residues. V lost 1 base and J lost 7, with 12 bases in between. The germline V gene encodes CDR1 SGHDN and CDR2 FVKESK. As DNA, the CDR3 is TGTGCCAGCAGCCAAGGCCCCCAGCGGTATACGCAGTATTTT. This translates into CASSQGPQRYTQYF.

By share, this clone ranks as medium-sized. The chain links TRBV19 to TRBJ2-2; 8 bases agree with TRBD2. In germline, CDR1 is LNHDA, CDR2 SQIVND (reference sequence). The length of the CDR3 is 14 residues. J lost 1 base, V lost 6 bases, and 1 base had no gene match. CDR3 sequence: CASRTSGNTGELFF. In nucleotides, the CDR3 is TGTGCCAGTAGAACTAGCGGGAACACCGGGGAGCTGTTTTTT.

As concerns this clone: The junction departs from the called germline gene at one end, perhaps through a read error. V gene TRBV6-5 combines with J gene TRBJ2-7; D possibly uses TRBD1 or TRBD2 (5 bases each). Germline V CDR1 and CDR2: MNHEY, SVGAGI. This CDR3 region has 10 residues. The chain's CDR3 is CASSLPGPHF. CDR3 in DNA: TGTGCCAGCAGTCTACCGGGACCCCACTTC.

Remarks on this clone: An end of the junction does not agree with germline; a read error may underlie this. CDR3 nucleotides: TGTGCCAGCAGCCTCTACCGGACAGGGGGCTCCAACGAGCAGTACTTC. This translates into CASSLYRTGGSNEQYF. V usage is TRBV11-3 and J usage is TRBJ2-7; TRBD1 matches 11 bases. Germline CDR1 reads SGHNT; CDR2 reads YENEEA. This CDR3 is built from 16 residues. The full variable domain, with the rest looked up from reference TRBV11-3 and TRBJ2-7, is EAGVVQSPRYKIIEKKQPVAFWCNPISGHNTLYWYLQNLGQGPELLIRYENEEAVDDSQLPKDRFSAERLKGVDSTLKIQPAELGDSAVYLCASSLYRTGGSNEQYFGPGTRLTVT.

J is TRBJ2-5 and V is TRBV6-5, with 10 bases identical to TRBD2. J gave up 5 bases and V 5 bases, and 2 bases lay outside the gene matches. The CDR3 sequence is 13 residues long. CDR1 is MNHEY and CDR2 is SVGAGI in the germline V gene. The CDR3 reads CASSNSGGETQYF. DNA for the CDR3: TGTGCCAGCAGTAATAGCGGGGGGGAGACCCAGTACTTC.

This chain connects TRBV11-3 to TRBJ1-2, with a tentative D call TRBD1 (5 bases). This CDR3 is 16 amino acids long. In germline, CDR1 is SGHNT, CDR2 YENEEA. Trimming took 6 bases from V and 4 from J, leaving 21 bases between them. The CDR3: CASSLRGTFRSYGYTF. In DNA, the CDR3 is TGTGCCAGCAGTCTACGCGGGACCTTCCGCAGCTATGGCTACACCTTC.

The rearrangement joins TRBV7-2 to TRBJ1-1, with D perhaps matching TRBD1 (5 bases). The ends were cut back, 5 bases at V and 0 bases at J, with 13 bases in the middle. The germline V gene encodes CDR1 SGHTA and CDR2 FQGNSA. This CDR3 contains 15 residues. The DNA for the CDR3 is TGTGCCAGCAGCCCCCGGGGGGTCATGAACACTGAAGCTTTCTTT. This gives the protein CASSPRGVMNTEAFF.

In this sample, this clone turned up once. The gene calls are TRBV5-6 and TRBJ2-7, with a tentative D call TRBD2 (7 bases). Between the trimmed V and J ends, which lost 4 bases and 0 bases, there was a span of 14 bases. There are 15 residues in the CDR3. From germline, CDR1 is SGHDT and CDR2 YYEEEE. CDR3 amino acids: CASSHSGGYSYEQYF. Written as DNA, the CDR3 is TGTGCCAGCAGCCACTCGGGGGGCTACTCCTACGAGCAGTACTTC.

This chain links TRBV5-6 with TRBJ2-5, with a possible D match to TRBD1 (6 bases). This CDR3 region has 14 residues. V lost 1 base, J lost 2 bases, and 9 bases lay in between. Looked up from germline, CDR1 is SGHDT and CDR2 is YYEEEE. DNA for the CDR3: TGTGCCAGCAGCTTGTGGACAGTACAAGAGACCCAGTACTTC. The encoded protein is CASSLWTVQETQYF.

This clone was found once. DNA for the CDR3: TGCGCCAGCACCCCCGCCGGGGAAGGGACCCAGTACTTC. This gives the protein CASTPAGEGTQYF. The chain couples TRBV5-1 to TRBJ2-5, with a weak D call TRBD2 (5 bases). Germline V gives CDR1 SGHRS, CDR2 YFSETQ. This CDR3 contains 13 residues. Trimming took off 6 bases at V and 7 bases at J, with 16 bases between the two ends.

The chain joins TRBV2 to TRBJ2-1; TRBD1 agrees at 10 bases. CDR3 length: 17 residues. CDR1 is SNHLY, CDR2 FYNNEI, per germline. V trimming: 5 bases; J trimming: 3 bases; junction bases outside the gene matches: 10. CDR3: CASSPDRGLAGYNEQFF. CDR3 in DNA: TGTGCCAGCAGTCCCGACAGGGGGCTAGCGGGCTACAATGAGCAGTTCTTC. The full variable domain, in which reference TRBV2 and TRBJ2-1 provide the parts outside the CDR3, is EPEVTQTPSHQVTQMGQEVILRCVPISNHLYFYWYRQILGQKVEFLVSFYNNEISEKSEIFDDQFSVERPDGSNFTLKIRSTKLEDSAMYFCASSPDRGLAGYNEQFFGPGTRLTVL.

CDR3 in DNA: TGTGCCAGCAGCCAAGATCCGGGAGGGCCATTGGGAGAGCAGTTCTTC. This translates into CASSQDPGGPLGEQFF. The V and J genes are TRBV14 and TRBJ2-1; TRBD2 matches at 8 bases. In germline, CDR1 is SGHDN, CDR2 FVKESK. The CDR3 consists of 16 residues. Germline trimming cut 0 bases from V and 10 bases from J; bases unmatched to any gene: 11.

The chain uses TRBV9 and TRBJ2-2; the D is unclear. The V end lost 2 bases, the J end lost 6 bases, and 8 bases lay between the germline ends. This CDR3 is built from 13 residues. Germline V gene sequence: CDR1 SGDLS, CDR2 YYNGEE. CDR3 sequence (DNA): TGTGCCAGCAGCGTTTGGGATGCCGGGGAGCTGTTTTTT. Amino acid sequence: CASSVWDAGELFF.

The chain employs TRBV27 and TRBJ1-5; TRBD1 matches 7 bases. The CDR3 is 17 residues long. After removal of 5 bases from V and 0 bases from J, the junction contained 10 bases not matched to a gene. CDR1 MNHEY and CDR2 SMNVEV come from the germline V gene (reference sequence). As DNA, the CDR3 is TGTGCCAGCAGTGAACAGGGGTCAATTACTAGCAATCAGCCCCAGCATTTT. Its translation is CASSEQGSITSNQPQHF.

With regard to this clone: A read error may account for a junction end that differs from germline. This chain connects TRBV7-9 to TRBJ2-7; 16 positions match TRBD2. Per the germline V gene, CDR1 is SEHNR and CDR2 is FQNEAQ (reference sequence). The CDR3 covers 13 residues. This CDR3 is CASSSGTSGGGTF. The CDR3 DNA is TGTGCCAGCAGCTCAGGGACTAGCGGGGGGGGGACCTTC.

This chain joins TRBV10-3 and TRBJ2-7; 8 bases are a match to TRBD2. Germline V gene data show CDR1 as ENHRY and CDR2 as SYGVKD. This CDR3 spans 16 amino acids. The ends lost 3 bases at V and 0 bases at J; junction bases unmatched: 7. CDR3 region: CAISDGLAGLSYEQYF. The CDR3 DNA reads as TGTGCCATCAGTGACGGTCTAGCGGGCCTCTCCTACGAGCAGTACTTC.

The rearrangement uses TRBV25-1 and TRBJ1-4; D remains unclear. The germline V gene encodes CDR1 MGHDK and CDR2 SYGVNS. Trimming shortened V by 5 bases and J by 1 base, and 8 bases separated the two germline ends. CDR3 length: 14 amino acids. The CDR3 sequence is CASSLQLTNEKLFF. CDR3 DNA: TGTGCCAGCAGTTTACAGTTAACTAATGAAAAACTGTTTTTT.

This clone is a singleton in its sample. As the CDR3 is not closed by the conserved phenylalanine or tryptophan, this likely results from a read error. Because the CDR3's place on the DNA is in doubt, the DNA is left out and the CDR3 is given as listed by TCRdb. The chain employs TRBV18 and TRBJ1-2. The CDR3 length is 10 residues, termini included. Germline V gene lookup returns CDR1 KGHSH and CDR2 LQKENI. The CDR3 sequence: CASSPGTPQL.

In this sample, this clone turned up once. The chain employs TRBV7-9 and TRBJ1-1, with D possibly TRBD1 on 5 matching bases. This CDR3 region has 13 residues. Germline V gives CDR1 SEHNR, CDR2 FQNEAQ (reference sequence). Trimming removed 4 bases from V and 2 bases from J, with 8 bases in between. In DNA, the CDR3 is TGTGCCAGCAGCTCCCAGGGAAACACTGAAGCTTTCTTT. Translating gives CASSSQGNTEAFF.

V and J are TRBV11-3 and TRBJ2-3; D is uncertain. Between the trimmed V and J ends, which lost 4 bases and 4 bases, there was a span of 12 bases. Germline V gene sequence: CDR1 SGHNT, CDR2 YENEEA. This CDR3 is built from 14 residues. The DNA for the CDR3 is TGTGCCAGCAGCTCGTACTTCGTCCCAGATACGCAGTATTTT. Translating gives CASSSYFVPDTQYF.

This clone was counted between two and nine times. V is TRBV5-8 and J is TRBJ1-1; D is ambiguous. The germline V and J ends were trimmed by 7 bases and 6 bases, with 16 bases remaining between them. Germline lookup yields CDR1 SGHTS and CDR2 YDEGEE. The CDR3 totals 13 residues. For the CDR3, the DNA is TGTGCCAGCGTCATATCCTTAAGTCCTGAAGCTTTCTTT. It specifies CASVISLSPEAFF.

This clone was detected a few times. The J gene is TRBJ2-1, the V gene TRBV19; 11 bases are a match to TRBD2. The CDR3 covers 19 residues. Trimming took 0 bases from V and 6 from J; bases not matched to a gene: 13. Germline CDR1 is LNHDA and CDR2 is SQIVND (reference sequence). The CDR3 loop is CASSIDPSGGSTSRNEQFF. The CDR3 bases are TGTGCCAGTAGTATAGATCCTAGCGGGGGGTCCACCTCCCGCAATGAGCAGTTCTTC.

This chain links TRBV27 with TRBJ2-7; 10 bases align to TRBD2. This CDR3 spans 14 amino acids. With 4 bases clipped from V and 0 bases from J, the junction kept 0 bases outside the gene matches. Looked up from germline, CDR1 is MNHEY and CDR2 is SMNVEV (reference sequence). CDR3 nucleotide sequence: TGTGCCAGCAGTTCTAGCGGGAGCTCCTACGAGCAGTACTTC. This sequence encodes CASSSSGSSYEQYF.

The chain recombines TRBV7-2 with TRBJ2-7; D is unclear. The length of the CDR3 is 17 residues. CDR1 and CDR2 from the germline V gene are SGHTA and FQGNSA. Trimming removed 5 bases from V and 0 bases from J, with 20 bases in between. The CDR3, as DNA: TGTGCCAGCAGCCTAAGCCCCACTGAGGATTACTCCTACGAGCAGTACTTC. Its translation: CASSLSPTEDYSYEQYF.